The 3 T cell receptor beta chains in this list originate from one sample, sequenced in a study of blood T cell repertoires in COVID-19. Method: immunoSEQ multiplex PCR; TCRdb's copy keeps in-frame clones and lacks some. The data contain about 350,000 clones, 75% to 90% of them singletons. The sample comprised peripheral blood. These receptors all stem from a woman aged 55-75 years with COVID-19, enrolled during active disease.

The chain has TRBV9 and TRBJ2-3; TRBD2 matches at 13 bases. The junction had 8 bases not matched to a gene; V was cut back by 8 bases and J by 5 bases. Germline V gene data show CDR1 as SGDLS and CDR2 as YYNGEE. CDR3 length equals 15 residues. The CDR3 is CASGLAGAFRDTQYF. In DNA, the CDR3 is TGTGCCAGTGGACTAGCGGGGGCTTTCCGAGATACGCAGTATTTT.

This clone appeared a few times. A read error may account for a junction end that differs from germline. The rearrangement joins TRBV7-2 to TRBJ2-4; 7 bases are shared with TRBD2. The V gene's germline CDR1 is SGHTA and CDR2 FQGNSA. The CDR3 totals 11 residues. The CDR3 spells CASSWGRAKHF. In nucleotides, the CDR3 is TGTGCCAGCAGTTGGGGGAGGGCCAAACACTTC.

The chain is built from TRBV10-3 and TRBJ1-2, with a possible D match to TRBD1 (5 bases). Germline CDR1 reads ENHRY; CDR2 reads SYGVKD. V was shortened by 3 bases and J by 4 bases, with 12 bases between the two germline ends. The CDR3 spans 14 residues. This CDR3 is CAISDRAKGYGYTF. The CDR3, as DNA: TGTGCCATCAGTGACAGGGCAAAGGGCTATGGCTACACCTTC.